The sequence of this TCR beta chain was determined in a study of Graves' ophthalmopathy and Graves' hyperthyroidism. Across the whole study: Stable hyperthyroidism meant no progression to ophthalmopathy within 18 months of follow-up.

This clonotype was picked up a small number of times. Its antigen is not known. Hyperthyroidism patients, all newly diagnosed, had under 2 months' duration and ages of 18 to 65. Diagnosis used clinical symptoms, serum thyroxine, TRAb, thyroid ultrasound and orbital computed tomography. Study-wide results and caveats: Blood shared most expanded thyroid clonotypes above 0.001 frequency.

The CDR3 is 14 amino acids. J gave up 3 bases and V 5 bases, and 5 bases lay outside the gene matches. Germline values: CDR1 SEHNR, CDR2 FQNEAQ (reference sequence). Amplification of TCR beta CDR3 regions used RNA transcripts. Following a first-round RT-PCR that used HTBI primers, a second-round multiplex PCR was carried out. Using its own MiXCR run on the multiplex PCR reads, TCRdb lists one record per CDR3 protein. The table records about 1.2 million distinct CDR3 sequences, 35% to 40% of them present only once. The chain joins TRBV7-9 to TRBJ1-2, with 8 bases fitting TRBD1. The origin of this receptor is an adult man with Graves' hyperthyroidism. The sequenced sample was peripheral blood or thyroid tissue (not recorded which). CDR3 region: CASSPDRVDYGYTF. The CDR3 DNA follows: TGTGCCAGCAGCCCGGACAGGGTTGACTATGGCTACACCTTC.